Presented here are 26 T cell receptor beta chains from one specimen sequenced in a study of blood T cell repertoires in COVID-19. Sequencing was performed with immunoSEQ multiplex PCR; in TCRdb, only in-frame clones are kept and a portion is missing. The sample contains 99,000 or so clones, around 83% of which appear only once. Sample: peripheral blood. These receptors were taken from an elderly woman with active or convalescent COVID-19.

This rearrangement joins TRBV11-2 to TRBJ1-1; D may be TRBD1 (6 bases). Deletions cut 3 bases from V and 8 bases from J, with 22 bases between. In germline, CDR1 is SGHAT, CDR2 FQNNGV. The CDR3 length is 16 residues. Here the CDR3 reads CASSFPETGGPGEAFF. The CDR3 DNA sequence: TGTGCCAGCAGCTTCCCGGAGACTGGGGGCCCCGGGGAAGCTTTCTTT.

This clone was observed once. The V and J genes are TRBV28 and TRBJ1-5; D is unresolved. The ends were cut back, 7 bases at V and 1 base at J, with 14 bases in the middle. This CDR3 is built from 15 residues. Germline V gene lookup returns CDR1 MDHEN and CDR2 SYDVKM. This chain's CDR3 is CASMSASRSNQPQHF. The CDR3 DNA reads TGTGCCAGCATGTCGGCCTCGCGGAGCAATCAGCCCCAGCATTTT.

V usage is TRBV7-3 and J usage is TRBJ1-6; TRBD1 might be the D (6 bases). Germline-derived CDR1 and CDR2 are SGHTA and FQGTGA. V was pared by 6 bases and J by 7 bases, with 13 bases between. The CDR3 length is 14 residues. For the CDR3, the DNA is TGTGCCAGCAGACAGGGTTCTCAGAATTCACCCCTCCACTTT. Its translation: CASRQGSQNSPLHF.

V usage is TRBV5-5 and J usage is TRBJ2-3, with TRBD2 matching over 8 bases. V trimming: 6 bases; J trimming: 2 bases; junction bases outside the gene matches: 5. CDR1 and CDR2 from the germline V gene are SGHKS and YYEKEE (reference sequence). The CDR3 spans 14 residues. CDR3 residues: CASMRGDPTDTQYF. In DNA form, the CDR3 reads TGTGCCAGCATGCGGGGGGACCCCACAGATACGCAGTATTTT.

The chain is built from TRBV28 and TRBJ1-2; a weak D match, TRBD1 (5 bases). Germline CDR1 reads MDHEN; CDR2 reads SYDVKM. This CDR3 region has 13 residues. V was trimmed by 4 bases and J by 6 bases, leaving 12 bases between them. CDR3 nucleotides: TGTGCCAGCAGTTCCCCCCTCAGGGATGGCTACACCTTC. Its translation is CASSSPLRDGYTF.

V and J are TRBV5-1 and TRBJ2-1; D uncertain. The CDR3 runs to 14 residues. Germline CDR1 reads SGHRS; CDR2 reads YFSETQ. The CDR3 loop is CASWSPQSMNEQFF. The CDR3 DNA reads TGCGCTAGCTGGAGTCCCCAGTCCATGAATGAGCAGTTCTTC.

This chain connects TRBV24-1 to TRBJ2-1, with 11 bases identical to TRBD2. The CDR3 extends over 15 amino acids. The V gene's germline CDR1 is KGHDR and CDR2 SFDVKD. V shed 3 bases and J 5 bases; nucleotides not matched to a gene: 2. Here the CDR3 reads CATSDPSGRNNEQFF. CDR3 sequence (DNA): TGTGCCACCAGTGATCCTAGCGGGAGGAACAATGAGCAGTTCTTC.

This clone was detected only a few times. The chain carries TRBV29-1 and TRBJ1-2; D might be TRBD1 (6 bases). The V gene's germline CDR1 is SQVTM and CDR2 ANQGSEA. The CDR3 has 13 amino acids. Trimming took off 4 bases at V and 3 bases at J, with 12 bases between the two ends. CDR3 in DNA: TGCAGCGTTGTAAGCAGGGGTGACTATGGCTACACCTTC. Encoded protein: CSVVSRGDYGYTF.

The chain uses TRBV27 and TRBJ1-2, with 8 bases aligning to TRBD1. V shed 2 bases, J shed 5 bases, and the junction held 7 bases outside the gene matches. Germline CDR1 is MNHEY and CDR2 is SMNVEV (reference sequence). This CDR3 is 15 amino acids long. The CDR3 sequence: CASSLESRGRYGYTF. The CDR3, as DNA: TGTGCCAGCAGTTTAGAGAGCAGGGGGCGGTATGGCTACACCTTC.

Here the CDR3 reads CASRRGGYTF. CDR3 DNA: TGTGCCAGCAGAAGGGGTGGCTACACCTTC. V is TRBV2 and J is TRBJ1-2; weak D call: TRBD1 (5 bases). The CDR3 runs 10 residues. CDR1 is SNHLY, CDR2 FYNNEI, per germline. With 6 bases removed from V and 7 bases from J, the gap between germline ends came to 6 bases. The variable domain in full, with the rest retrieved from reference TRBV2 and TRBJ1-2, is EPEVTQTPSHQVTQMGQEVILRCVPISNHLYFYWYRQILGQKVEFLVSFYNNEISEKSEIFDDQFSVERPDGSNFTLKIRSTKLEDSAMYFCASRRGGYTFGSGTRLTVV.

V is TRBV4-2 and J is TRBJ1-5; perhaps TRBD1 as D (6 bases). CDR1 LGHNA and CDR2 YNFKEQ come from the germline V gene. This CDR3 contains 16 residues. The V and J ends lost 2 bases and 3 bases respectively, with 14 bases between them. This CDR3 is CASSQRGGILNQPQHF. CDR3 DNA sequence: TGTGCCAGCAGCCAAAGGGGGGGGATACTCAATCAGCCCCAGCATTTT.

The chain is built from TRBV30 and TRBJ2-1; TRBD2 might be the D (6 bases). The CDR3 is 13 amino acids. The germline V gene encodes CDR1 GTSNPN and CDR2 SVGIG (reference sequence). V lost 1 base and J 5 bases, leaving 9 bases between the germline ends. The CDR3: CAWSAGLNNEQFF. CDR3 DNA sequence: TGTGCCTGGAGTGCGGGACTGAACAATGAGCAGTTCTTC.

The genes are TRBV19 and TRBJ1-1, with D perhaps matching TRBD1 (5 bases). The CDR3 sequence is 14 residues long. With 5 bases removed from V and 4 bases from J, the gap between germline ends came to 14 bases. The germline gives CDR1 LNHDA, CDR2 SQIVND (reference sequence). CDR3 DNA: TGTGCCAGTAGTTTTGGTTTGGGGGGCACTGAAGCTTTCTTT. Residues: CASSFGLGGTEAFF.

This rearrangement joins TRBV30 to TRBJ2-7; no clear D gene. Trimming cost V 0 bases and J 2 bases, with 5 bases left between them. Germline-derived CDR1 and CDR2 are GTSNPN and SVGIG (reference sequence). The CDR3 has 12 amino acids. The CDR3 DNA is TGTGCCTGGAGTGTAACAGCCTACGAGCAGTACTTC. It codes for CAWSVTAYEQYF.

This chain joins TRBV7-2 and TRBJ2-5; no definite D call. The CDR3 is 13 amino acids. The V end was cut by 1 base, the J end by 4 bases, with 7 bases between. Germline CDR1 reads SGHTA; CDR2 reads FQGNSA. This CDR3 is CASSLGTGETQYF. CDR3 nucleotide sequence: TGTGCCAGCAGCTTAGGCACCGGAGAGACCCAGTACTTC.

The J gene is TRBJ1-1, the V gene TRBV28, with a tentative D call TRBD1 (5 bases). Germline assignment: CDR1 MDHEN and CDR2 SYDVKM. V was pared by 3 bases and J by 1 base, with 9 bases between. The CDR3 sequence is 14 residues long. In DNA form, the CDR3 reads TGTGCCAGCAGTTTGGGGCGGGGGAACACTGAAGCTTTCTTT. The encoded protein is CASSLGRGNTEAFF.

The gene calls are TRBV6-6 and TRBJ1-3; 8 positions match TRBD1. V shed 0 bases, J shed 3 bases, and the junction held 1 base outside the gene matches. Germline V gene sequence: CDR1 MNHNY, CDR2 SVGAGI (reference sequence). The CDR3 has 15 residues. Here the CDR3 DNA reads TGTGCCAGCAGTTACTCAACAGGGGGTGGAAACACCATATATTTT. Its protein is CASSYSTGGGNTIYF.

CDR3 coding DNA: TGTGCCAGCAGTTTCCTCGGGGCTAGCGGACGTAGGGCCCAGTACTTC. Protein product: CASSFLGASGRRAQYF. The chain joins TRBV28 to TRBJ2-5; TRBD2 matches at 7 bases. CDR1 and CDR2 (germline): MDHEN, SYDVKM. This CDR3 comprises 16 residues. The ends lost 3 bases at V and 9 bases at J; junction bases unmatched: 16.

J is TRBJ1-1 and V is TRBV19; no firm D call. The CDR3 loop spans 12 amino acids. V lost 6 bases to trimming and J lost 1 base, with 6 bases between them. The germline V gene encodes CDR1 LNHDA and CDR2 SQIVND (reference sequence). CDR3 region: CASRFGNTEAFF. In DNA, the CDR3 is TGTGCCAGTAGATTCGGGAACACTGAAGCTTTCTTT.

This clone was found a few times. The chain combines TRBV19 with TRBJ1-1; no clear D gene. Germline values: CDR1 LNHDA, CDR2 SQIVND (reference sequence). Trimming took 4 bases from V and 7 from J, leaving 16 bases between them. The CDR3 runs to 14 residues. In nucleotides, the CDR3 is TGTGCCAGTAGTACCGACTACCAGCGGGGTGAAGCTTTCTTT. Residues: CASSTDYQRGEAFF.

This clone appeared once. The chain is built from TRBV19 and TRBJ1-4; 9 bases map to TRBD1. Germline assignment: CDR1 LNHDA and CDR2 SQIVND (reference sequence). The ends lost 7 bases at V and 8 bases at J; junction bases unmatched: 11. This CDR3 comprises 15 residues. The CDR3 nucleotides are TGTGCCAGTAATCGAGTCGGGACAGGGACGGAAAAACTGTTTTTT. Amino acids: CASNRVGTGTEKLFF.

The chain employs TRBV20-1 and TRBJ2-7; D remains unclear. This CDR3 spans 11 amino acids. CDR1 DFQATT and CDR2 SNEGSKA come from the germline V gene (reference sequence). V gave up 8 bases and J gave up 3 bases, with 11 bases separating them. The CDR3 DNA reads TGCAGTCCAGGATCGTACTACGAGCAGTACTTC. Protein product: CSPGSYYEQYF.

There are a few counts of this clone. The chain carries TRBV19 and TRBJ2-7; TRBD2 matches at 15 bases. The CDR3 has 16 residues. The V gene end was trimmed by 3 bases and the J gene end by 1 base; junction bases not matched to a gene: 1. Germline-derived CDR1 and CDR2 are LNHDA and SQIVND (reference sequence). CDR3 amino acids: CASSMGLAGGSYEQYF. In DNA, the CDR3 is TGTGCCAGTAGTATGGGACTAGCGGGAGGATCCTACGAGCAGTACTTC.

The chain uses TRBV30 and TRBJ1-1, with D perhaps matching TRBD1 (5 bases). This CDR3 region has 17 residues. Trimming shortened V by 1 base and J by 4 bases, and 22 bases separated the two germline ends. Germline V gene lookup returns CDR1 GTSNPN and CDR2 SVGIG (reference sequence). This chain's CDR3 is CAWSEGSGIKLSTEAFF. The DNA of the CDR3 is TGTGCCTGGAGTGAAGGCTCAGGGATTAAGCTGAGCACTGAAGCTTTCTTT.

The gene calls are TRBV5-1 and TRBJ1-2; no definite D call. Germline-derived CDR1 and CDR2 are SGHRS and YFSETQ. Trimming left V 2 bases short and J 4 bases short, with 9 bases between. CDR3 length: 13 amino acids. The CDR3 reads CASSFDSTYGYTF. Written as DNA, the CDR3 is TGCGCCAGCAGCTTTGACTCGACCTATGGCTACACCTTC.

The chain recombines TRBV7-9 with TRBJ1-2; D is ambiguous. The CDR3 consists of 13 residues. Germline CDR1 reads SEHNR; CDR2 reads FQNEAQ (reference sequence). The V gene lost 6 bases and the J gene lost 4 bases, with 12 bases spanning the gap. The CDR3 reads CASRLTDVYGYTF. The DNA of the CDR3 is TGTGCCAGCAGGCTCACAGATGTCTATGGCTACACCTTC.